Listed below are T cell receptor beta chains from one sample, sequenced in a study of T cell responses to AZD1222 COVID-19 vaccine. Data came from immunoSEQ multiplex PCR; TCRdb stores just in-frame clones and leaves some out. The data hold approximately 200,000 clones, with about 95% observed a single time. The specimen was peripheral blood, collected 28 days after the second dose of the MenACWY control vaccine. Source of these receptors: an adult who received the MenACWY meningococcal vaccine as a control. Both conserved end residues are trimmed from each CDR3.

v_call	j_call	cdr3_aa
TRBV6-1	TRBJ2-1	ASSELGGPISYNEQF
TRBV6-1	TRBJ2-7	ASSEAGGQSYEQY
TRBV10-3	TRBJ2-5	AISETRGASSGETQY
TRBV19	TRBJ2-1	ASRVMAGANNEQF
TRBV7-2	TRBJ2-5	ASTWVAGAGETQY
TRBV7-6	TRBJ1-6	ASSPLGGRLNSPLH
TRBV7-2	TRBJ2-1	ASSLRLVEDNPYNEQF
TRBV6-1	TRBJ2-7	ASIESGMGEQY
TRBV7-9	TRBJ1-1	ASSPPGSTEAF
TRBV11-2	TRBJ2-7	ASSTIPSYEQY
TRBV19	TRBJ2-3	ASSPETSTDTQY
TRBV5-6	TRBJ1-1	ASNPRGGLLEAF
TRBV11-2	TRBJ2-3	ASSSGLAGVTDTQY
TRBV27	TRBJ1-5	ASSAQGGYNQPQH